Given below is one T cell receptor (beta chain) in context. This table comes from immunoSEQ multiplex PCR, and its TCRdb copy is limited to in-frame clones, with some not included. The table shows about 83,000 clones, with around 92% occurring only once. This entry is derived from a study of technical replicates of blood from several donors. CDR1 and CDR2 from the germline V gene are MRHNA and SNTAGT. CDR3 length: 15 amino acids. J lost 3 bases, V lost 2 bases, and 3 bases had no gene match. Sequencing was performed on T cells isolated from PBMCs. This TCR derives from a human donor in good health. The rearrangement joins TRBV6-4 to TRBJ2-3; the match to TRBD2 covers 9 bases. CDR3 region: CASSDGLAGTDTQYF. The CDR3 nucleotides read TGTGCCAGCAGTGACGGTCTAGCGGGAACAGATACGCAGTATTTT.